This entry concerns a single T cell receptor beta chain. This entry belongs to a study of blood T cell repertoires in COVID-19. The overall study: The United States, Italy and Spain provided the acute and convalescent COVID-19 samples. T cells, B-cell-depleted T cells, or PBMCs provided the cDNA or gDNA that served as material.

Authors' processing steps: The assay estimated nucleated cells by amplifying reference gene primers. Data came from immunoSEQ multiplex PCR; TCRdb stores just in-frame clones and leaves some out. V and J calls and clone size are given by that table; D and trimming were obtained from the DNA. The sample has more than 100,000 clones, approximately 87% seen once. V gave up 4 bases and J gave up 2 bases, with 8 bases separating them. Germline V gives CDR1 KGHSH, CDR2 LQKENI. There are 13 residues in the CDR3. Specimen: peripheral blood. The sequence derives from a human donor in a cohort sampled during active or convalescent COVID-19. The chain couples TRBV18 to TRBJ2-5; possibly TRBD1 for D (6 bases). The CDR3 sequence is CASSLQGQETQYF. In DNA form, the CDR3 reads TGTGCCAGCTCACTCCAGGGGCAAGAGACCCAGTACTTC.